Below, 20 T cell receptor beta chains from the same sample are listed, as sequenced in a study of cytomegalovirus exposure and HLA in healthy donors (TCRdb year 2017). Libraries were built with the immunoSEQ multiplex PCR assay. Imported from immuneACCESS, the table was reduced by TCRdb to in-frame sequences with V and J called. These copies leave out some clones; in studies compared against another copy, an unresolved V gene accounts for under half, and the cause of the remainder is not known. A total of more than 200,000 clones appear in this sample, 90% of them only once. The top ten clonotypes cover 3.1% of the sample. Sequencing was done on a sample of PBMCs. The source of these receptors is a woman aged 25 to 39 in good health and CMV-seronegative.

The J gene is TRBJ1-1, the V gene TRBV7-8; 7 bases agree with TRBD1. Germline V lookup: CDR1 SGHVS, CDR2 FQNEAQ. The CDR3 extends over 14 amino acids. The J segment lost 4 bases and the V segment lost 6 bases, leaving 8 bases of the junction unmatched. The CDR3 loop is CASRPRQGGTEAFF. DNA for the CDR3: TGTGCCAGCAGGCCTAGACAGGGAGGCACTGAAGCTTTCTTT.

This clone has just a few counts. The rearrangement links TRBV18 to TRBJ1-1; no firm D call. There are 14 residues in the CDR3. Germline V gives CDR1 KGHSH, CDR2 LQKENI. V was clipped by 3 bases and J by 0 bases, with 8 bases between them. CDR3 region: CASSPLDMNTEAFF. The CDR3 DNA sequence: TGTGCCAGCTCACCGTTAGATATGAACACTGAAGCTTTCTTT.

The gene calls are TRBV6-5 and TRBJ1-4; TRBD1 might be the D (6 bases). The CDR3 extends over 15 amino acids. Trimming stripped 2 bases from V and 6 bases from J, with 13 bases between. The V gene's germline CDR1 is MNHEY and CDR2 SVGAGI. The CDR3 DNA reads TGTGCCAGCAGTTACGGGACACTGGGGGATGAAAAACTGTTTTTT. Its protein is CASSYGTLGDEKLFF.

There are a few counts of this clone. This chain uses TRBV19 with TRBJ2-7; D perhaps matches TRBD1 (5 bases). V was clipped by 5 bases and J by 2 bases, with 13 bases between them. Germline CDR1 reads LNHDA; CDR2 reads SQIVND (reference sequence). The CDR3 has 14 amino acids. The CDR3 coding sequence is TGTGCCAGTAGTCCGTGGGGCTTCCCCTACGAGCAGTACTTC. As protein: CASSPWGFPYEQYF.

CDR3 coding DNA: TGCGCCAGCAGCCAAGGATCCTCGGGCTCCGGGGAGCTGTTTTTT. This codes for CASSQGSSGSGELFF. The chain carries TRBV4-3 and TRBJ2-2; no clear D. V was trimmed by 1 base and J by 6 bases, leaving 12 bases between them. The CDR3 covers 15 residues. CDR1 LGHNA and CDR2 YSLEER come from the germline V gene.

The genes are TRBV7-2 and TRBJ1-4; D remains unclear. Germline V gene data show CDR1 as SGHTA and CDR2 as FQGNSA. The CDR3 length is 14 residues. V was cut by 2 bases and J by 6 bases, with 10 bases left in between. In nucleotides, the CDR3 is TGTGCCAGCAGCTTATCTGCGATGTATGAAAAACTGTTTTTT. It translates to CASSLSAMYEKLFF.

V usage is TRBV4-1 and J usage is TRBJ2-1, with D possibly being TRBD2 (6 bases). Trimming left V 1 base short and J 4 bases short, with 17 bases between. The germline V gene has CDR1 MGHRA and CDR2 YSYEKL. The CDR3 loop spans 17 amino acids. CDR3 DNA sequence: TGCGCCAGCAGCCAAGGGGCGGGCGGGATTTTATACAATGAGCAGTTCTTC. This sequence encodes CASSQGAGGILYNEQFF.

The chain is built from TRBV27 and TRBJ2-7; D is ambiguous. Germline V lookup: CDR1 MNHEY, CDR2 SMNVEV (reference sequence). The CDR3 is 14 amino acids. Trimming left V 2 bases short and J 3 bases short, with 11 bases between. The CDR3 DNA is TGTGCCAGCAGTTTAACCGGATACCTCTACGAGCAGTACTTC. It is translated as CASSLTGYLYEQYF.

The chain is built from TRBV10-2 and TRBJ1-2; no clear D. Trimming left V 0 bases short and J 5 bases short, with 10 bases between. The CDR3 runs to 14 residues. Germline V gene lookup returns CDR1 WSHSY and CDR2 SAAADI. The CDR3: CASSESGTVYGYTF. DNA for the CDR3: TGCGCCAGCAGTGAGTCAGGAACAGTTTATGGCTACACCTTC.

DNA for the CDR3: TGTGCCAGCAGCCAAGGCCGGAAGGGGGGACAGAGACAAGAGACCCAGTACTTC. It specifies CASSQGRKGGQRQETQYF. The chain recombines TRBV14 with TRBJ2-5; maybe TRBD1 (7 bases). The V end lost 1 base, the J end lost 2 bases, and 20 bases lay between the germline ends. The CDR3 is 18 amino acids. The germline gives CDR1 SGHDN, CDR2 FVKESK.

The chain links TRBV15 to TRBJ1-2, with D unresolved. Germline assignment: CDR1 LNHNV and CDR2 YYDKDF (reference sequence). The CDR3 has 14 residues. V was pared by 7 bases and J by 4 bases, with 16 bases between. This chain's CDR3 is CATNPLVSTYGYTF. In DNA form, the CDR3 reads TGTGCCACCAACCCGCTAGTTTCGACCTATGGCTACACCTTC.

CDR3 sequence (DNA): TGCGCCAGCAGCTTGGTGGGTGCTAGCGTCAACTACGAGCAGTACTTC. It codes for CASSLVGASVNYEQYF. The chain has TRBV5-1 and TRBJ2-7; maybe TRBD2 (6 bases). This CDR3 contains 16 residues. Trimming left V 0 bases short and J 3 bases short, with 16 bases between. Germline V gives CDR1 SGHRS, CDR2 YFSETQ.

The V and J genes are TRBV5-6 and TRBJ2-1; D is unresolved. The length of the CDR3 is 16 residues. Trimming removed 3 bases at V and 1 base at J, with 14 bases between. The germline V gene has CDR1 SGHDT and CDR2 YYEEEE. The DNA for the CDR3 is TGTGCCAGCAGCTCGAACGTCTGGGAATCCTACAATGAGCAGTTCTTC. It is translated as CASSSNVWESYNEQFF.

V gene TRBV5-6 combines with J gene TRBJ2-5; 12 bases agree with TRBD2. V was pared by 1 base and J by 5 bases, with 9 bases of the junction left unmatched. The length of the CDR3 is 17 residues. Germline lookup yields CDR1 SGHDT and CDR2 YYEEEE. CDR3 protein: CASSLLASGRAEETQYF. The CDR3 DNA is TGTGCCAGCAGCTTGTTGGCTAGCGGGAGGGCCGAGGAGACCCAGTACTTC.

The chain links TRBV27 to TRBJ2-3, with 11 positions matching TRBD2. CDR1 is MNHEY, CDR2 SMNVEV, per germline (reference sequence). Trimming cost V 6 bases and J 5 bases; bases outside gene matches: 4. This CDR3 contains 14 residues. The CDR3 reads CASRLAGAGDTQYF. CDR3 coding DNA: TGTGCCAGCAGACTAGCGGGAGCGGGAGATACGCAGTATTTT.

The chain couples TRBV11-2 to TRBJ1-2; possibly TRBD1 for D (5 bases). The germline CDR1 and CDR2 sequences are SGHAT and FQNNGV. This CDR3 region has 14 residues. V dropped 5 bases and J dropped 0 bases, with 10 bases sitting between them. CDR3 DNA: TGTGCCAGCAGCAGAACACAGGCTAACTATGGCTACACCTTC. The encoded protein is CASSRTQANYGYTF.

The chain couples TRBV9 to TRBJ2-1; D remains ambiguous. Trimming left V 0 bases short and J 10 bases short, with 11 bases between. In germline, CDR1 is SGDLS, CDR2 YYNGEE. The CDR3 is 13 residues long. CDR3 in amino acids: CASSVVLGTEQFF. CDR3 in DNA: TGTGCCAGCAGCGTAGTTCTAGGCACCGAGCAGTTCTTC.

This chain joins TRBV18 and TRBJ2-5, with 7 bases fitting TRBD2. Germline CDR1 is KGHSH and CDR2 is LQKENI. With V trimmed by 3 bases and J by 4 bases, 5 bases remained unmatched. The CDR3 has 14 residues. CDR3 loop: CASSPSGEGETQYF. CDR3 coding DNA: TGTGCCAGCTCACCCTCGGGGGAGGGAGAGACCCAGTACTTC. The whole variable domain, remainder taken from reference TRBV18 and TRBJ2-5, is NAGVMQNPRHLVRRRGQEARLRCSPMKGHSHVYWYRQLPEEGLKFMVYLQKENIIDESGMPKERFSAEFPKEGPSILRIQQVVRGDSAAYFCASSPSGEGETQYFGPGTRLLVL.

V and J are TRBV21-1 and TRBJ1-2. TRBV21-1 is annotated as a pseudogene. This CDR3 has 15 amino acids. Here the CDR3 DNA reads TGTGCCAGCAGCAGCTCTTGCCAGGGACTCTATGGCTACACCTTC. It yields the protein CASSSSCQGLYGYTF.

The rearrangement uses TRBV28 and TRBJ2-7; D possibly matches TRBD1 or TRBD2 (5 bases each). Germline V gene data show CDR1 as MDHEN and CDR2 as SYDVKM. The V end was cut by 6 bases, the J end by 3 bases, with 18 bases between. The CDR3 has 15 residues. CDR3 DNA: TGTGCCAGCAGGGAACTCCTCGGGACCTTCTACGAGCAGTACTTC. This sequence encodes CASRELLGTFYEQYF.